Included here is one T cell receptor (beta chain) sequence, with context. Its antigen remains unknown. This sample was included in a study of OX40 agonist ivuxolimab in advanced cancers. Turning to the study itself: Dose-escalation cases comprised hepatocellular carcinoma, melanoma, renal cell or head and neck cancer. Three patients, one with hepatocellular carcinoma and two with cutaneous melanoma, responded partially. Study results and limitations: What antigens the expanded peripheral T cells recognized was never established.

In germline, CDR1 is KGHSH, CDR2 LQKENI. The CDR3 consists of 16 residues. V lost 3 bases and J lost 0, with 11 bases in between. Using immunoSEQ multiplex PCR, the repertoire was profiled, and TCRdb retains in-frame clones only, with some absent. The table has some 80,000 clones, roughly four fifths seen once. The specimen comprised CD4+ or CD8+ T cells sorted from blood, sampled in a trial of the OX40 agonist ivuxolimab. The TCR sequence derives from an adult with an advanced solid tumor such as melanoma, head and neck, liver or kidney cancer. The chain carries TRBV18 and TRBJ2-2; the D is unclear. The CDR3 here is CASSPKRLANTGELFF. The CDR3 region has the DNA TGTGCCAGCTCACCCAAACGGCTAGCGAACACCGGGGAGCTGTTTTTT.